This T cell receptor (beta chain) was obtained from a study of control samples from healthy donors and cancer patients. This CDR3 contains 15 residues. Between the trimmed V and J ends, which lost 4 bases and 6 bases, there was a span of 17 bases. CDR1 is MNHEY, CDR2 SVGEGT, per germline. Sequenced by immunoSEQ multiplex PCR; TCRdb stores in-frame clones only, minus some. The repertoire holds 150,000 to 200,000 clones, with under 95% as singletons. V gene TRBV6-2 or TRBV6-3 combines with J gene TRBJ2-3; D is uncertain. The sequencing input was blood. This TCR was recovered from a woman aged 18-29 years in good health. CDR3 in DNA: TGTGCCAGCAGTTCCCGAGTTGTTAGCCGGGATACGCAGTATTTT. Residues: CASSSRVVSRDTQYF.